This TCR beta chain was recovered during a study of T cells after somatic rescue of genetic block. CDR1 and CDR2 from the germline V gene are MNHEY and SMNVEV (reference sequence). V was cut by 0 bases and J by 0 bases, with 12 bases left in between. The CDR3 consists of 16 residues. Produced via immunoSEQ multiplex PCR; TCRdb's table is partial and in-frame only. There are roughly 70,000 clones in the sample; about 92% occur only once, and about 3% lies in the top ten. What was sequenced was peripheral blood mononuclear cells (PBMCs). The TCR originated in a man between 35 and 55 years old. The chain employs TRBV27 and TRBJ2-7; D remains unclear. The CDR3, as DNA: TGTGCCAGCAGTTTATCGTTGAGTTACCGCTCCTACGAGCAGTACTTC. Its translation is CASSLSLSYRSYEQYF.